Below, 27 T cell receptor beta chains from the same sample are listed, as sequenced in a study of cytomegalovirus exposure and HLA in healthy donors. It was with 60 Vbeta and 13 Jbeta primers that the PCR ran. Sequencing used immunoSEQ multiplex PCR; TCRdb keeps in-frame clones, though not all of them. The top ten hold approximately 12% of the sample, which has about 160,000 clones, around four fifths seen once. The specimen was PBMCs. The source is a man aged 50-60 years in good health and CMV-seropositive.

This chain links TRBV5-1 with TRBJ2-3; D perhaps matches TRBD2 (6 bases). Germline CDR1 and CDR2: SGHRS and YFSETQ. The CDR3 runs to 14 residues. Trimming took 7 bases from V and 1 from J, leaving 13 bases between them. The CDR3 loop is CASGTSGGTDTQYF. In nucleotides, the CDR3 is TGCGCCAGCGGGACCTCGGGGGGCACAGATACGCAGTATTTT.

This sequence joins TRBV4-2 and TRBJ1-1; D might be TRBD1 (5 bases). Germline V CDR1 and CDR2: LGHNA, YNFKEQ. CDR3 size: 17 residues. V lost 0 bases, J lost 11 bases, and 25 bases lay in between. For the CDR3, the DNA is TGTGCCAGCAGCCAAGAGGGCCCCCGCGGGACTCCCATCCGGGCTTTCTTT. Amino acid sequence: CASSQEGPRGTPIRAFF.

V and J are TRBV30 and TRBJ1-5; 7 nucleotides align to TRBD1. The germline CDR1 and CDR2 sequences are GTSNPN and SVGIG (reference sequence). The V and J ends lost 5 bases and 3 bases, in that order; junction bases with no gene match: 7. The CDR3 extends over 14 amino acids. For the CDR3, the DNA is TGTGCCTGGTCGGGAGGGGGCAACAATCAGCCCCAGCATTTT. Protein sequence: CAWSGGGNNQPQHF.

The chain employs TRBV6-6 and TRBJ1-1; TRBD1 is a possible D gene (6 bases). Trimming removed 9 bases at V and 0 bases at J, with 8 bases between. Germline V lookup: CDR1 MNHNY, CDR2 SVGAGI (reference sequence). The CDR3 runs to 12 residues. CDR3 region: CASGDMNTEAFF. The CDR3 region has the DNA TGTGCCAGTGGGGACATGAACACTGAAGCTTTCTTT.

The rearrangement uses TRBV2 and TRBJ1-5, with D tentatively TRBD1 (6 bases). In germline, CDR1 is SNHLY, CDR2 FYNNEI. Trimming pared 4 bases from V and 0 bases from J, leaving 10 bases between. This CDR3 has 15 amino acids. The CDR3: CASSGTVNSNQPQHF. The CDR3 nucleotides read TGTGCCAGCAGTGGGACAGTGAATAGCAATCAGCCCCAGCATTTT. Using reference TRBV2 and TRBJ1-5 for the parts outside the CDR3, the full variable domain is EPEVTQTPSHQVTQMGQEVILRCVPISNHLYFYWYRQILGQKVEFLVSFYNNEISEKSEIFDDQFSVERPDGSNFTLKIRSTKLEDSAMYFCASSGTVNSNQPQHFGDGTRLSIL.

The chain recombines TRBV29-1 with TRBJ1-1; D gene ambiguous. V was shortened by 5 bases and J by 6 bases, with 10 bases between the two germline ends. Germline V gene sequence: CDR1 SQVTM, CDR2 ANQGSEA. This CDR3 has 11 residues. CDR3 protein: CSVRSGSEAFF. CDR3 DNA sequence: TGCAGCGTTCGTTCGGGGTCTGAAGCTTTCTTT.

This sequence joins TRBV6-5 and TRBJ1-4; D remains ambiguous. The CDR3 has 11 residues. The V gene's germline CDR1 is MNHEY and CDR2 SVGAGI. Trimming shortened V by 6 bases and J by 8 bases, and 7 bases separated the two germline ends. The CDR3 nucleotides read TGTGCCAGCAGGGGCGGGGAAAAACTGTTTTTT. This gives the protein CASRGGEKLFF.

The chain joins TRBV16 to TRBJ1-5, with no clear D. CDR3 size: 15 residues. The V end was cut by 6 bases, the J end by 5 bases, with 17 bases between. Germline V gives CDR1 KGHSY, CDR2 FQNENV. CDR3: CASRKAGVQDQPQHF. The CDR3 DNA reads TGTGCCAGCAGAAAGGCGGGCGTACAAGATCAGCCCCAGCATTTT.

CDR3 in DNA: TGCGCCAGCAGCGCCGGGACAGGGAGGGAGGAGCTGTTTTTT. Translating gives CASSAGTGREELFF. The rearrangement links TRBV5-1 to TRBJ2-2, with 9 bases aligning to TRBD1. Trimming removed 4 bases from V and 10 bases from J; junction bases left unmatched: 8. Germline values: CDR1 SGHRS, CDR2 YFSETQ. There are 14 residues in the CDR3.

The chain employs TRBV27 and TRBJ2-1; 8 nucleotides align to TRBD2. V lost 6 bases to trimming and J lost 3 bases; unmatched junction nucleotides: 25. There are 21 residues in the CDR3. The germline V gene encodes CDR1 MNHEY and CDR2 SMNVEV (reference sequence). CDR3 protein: CASSRRQDRGVTSGNYNEQFF. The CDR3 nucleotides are TGTGCCAGCAGCAGACGCCAGGACAGAGGGGTTACTAGCGGTAACTACAATGAGCAGTTCTTC.

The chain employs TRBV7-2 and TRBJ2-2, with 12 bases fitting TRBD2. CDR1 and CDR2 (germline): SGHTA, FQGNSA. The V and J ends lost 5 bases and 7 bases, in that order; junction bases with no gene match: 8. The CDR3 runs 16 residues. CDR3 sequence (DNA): TGTGCCAGCAGCCCACTACTAGCGGGGGGTTACGGGGAGCTGTTTTTT. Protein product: CASSPLLAGGYGELFF. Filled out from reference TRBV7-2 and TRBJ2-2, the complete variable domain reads GAGVSQSPSNKVTEKGKDVELRCDPISGHTALYWYRQSLGQGLEFLIYFQGNSAPDKSGLPSDRFSAERTGGSVSTLTIQRTQQEDSAVYLCASSPLLAGGYGELFFGEGSRLTVL.

The CDR3 is CASIQRPGGEEQYF. The CDR3 DNA follows: TGTGCCAGCATCCAACGTCCAGGGGGTGAAGAGCAGTACTTC. V is TRBV7-2 and J is TRBJ2-5; 7 nucleotides line up with TRBD1. The J segment lost 11 bases and the V segment lost 7 bases, leaving 16 bases of the junction unmatched. CDR1 is SGHTA and CDR2 is FQGNSA in the germline V gene. CDR3 length: 14 residues.

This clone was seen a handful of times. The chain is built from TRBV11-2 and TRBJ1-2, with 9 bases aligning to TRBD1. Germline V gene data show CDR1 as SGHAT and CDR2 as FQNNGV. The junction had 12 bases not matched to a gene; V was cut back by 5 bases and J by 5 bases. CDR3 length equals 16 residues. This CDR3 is CASSRPGTGRRYGYTF. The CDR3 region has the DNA TGTGCCAGCAGCAGACCCGGGACAGGGAGGAGGTATGGCTACACCTTC. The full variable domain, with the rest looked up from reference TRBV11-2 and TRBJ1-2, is EAGVAQSPRYKIIEKRQSVAFWCNPISGHATLYWYQQILGQGPKLLIQFQNNGVVDDSQLPKDRFSAERLKGVDSTLKIQPAKLEDSAVYLCASSRPGTGRRYGYTFGSGTRLTVV.

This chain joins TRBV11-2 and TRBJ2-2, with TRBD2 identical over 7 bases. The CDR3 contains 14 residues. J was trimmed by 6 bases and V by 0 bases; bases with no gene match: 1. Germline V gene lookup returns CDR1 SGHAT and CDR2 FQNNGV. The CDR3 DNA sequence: TGTGCCAGCAGCTTAGAACGGGGGGCCGGGGAGCTGTTTTTT. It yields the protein CASSLERGAGELFF.

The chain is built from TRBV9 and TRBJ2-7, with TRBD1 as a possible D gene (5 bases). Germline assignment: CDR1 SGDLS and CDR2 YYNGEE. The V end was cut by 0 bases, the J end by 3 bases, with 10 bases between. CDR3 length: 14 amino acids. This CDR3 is CASSVASTGYEQYF. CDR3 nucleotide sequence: TGTGCCAGCAGCGTAGCCAGTACAGGCTACGAGCAGTACTTC.

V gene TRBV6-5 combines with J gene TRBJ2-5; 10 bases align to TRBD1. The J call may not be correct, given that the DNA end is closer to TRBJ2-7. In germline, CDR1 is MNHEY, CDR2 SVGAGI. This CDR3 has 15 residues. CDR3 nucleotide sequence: TGTGCCAGCAGTTACTTCGGGACAGGGGAATACGAGCAGTACTTC. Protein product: CASSYFGTGEYEQYF.

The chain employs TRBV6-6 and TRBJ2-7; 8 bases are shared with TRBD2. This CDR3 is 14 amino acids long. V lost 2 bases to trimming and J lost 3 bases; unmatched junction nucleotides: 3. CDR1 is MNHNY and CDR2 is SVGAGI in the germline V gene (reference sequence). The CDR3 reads CASSYGSGSYEQYF. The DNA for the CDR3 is TGTGCCAGCAGTTACGGCAGCGGGAGCTACGAGCAGTACTTC.

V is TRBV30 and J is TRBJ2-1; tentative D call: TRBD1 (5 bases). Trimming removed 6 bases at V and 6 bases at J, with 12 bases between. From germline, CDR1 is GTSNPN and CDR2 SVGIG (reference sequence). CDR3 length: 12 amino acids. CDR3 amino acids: CACPGRANEQFF. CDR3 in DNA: TGTGCCTGCCCGGGCAGGGCCAATGAGCAGTTCTTC.

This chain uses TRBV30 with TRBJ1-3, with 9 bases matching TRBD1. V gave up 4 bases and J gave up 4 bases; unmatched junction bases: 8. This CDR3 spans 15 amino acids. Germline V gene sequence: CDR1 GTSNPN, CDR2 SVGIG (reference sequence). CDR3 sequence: CAWNRDRVSGNTIYF. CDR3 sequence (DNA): TGTGCCTGGAACCGGGACAGGGTTTCAGGAAACACCATATATTTT. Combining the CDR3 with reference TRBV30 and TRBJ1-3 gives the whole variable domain SQTIHQWPATLVQPVGSPLSLECTVEGTSNPNLYWYRQAAGRGLQLLFYSVGIGQISSEVPQNLSASRPQDRQFILSSKKLLLSDSGFYLCAWNRDRVSGNTIYFGEGSWLTVV.

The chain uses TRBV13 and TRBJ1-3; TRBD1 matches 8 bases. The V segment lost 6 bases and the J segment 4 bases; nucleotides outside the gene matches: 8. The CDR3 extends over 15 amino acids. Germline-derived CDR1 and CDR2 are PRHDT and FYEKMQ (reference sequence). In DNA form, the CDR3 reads TGTGCCAGCAGGCCCCCAGGGGGCCTCGGAAACACCATATATTTT. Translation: CASRPPGGLGNTIYF. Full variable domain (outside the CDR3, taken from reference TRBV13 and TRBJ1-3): AAGVIQSPRHLIKEKRETATLKCYPIPRHDTVYWYQQGPGQDPQFLISFYEKMQSDKGSIPDRFSAQQFSDYHSELNMSSLELGDSALYFCASRPPGGLGNTIYFGEGSWLTVV.

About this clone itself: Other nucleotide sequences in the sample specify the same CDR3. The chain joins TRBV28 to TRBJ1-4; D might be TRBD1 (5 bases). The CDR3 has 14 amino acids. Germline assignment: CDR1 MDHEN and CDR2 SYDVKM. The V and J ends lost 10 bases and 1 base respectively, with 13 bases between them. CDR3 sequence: CATKYGGTNEKLFF. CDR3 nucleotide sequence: TGTGCCACTAAATACGGGGGAACTAATGAAAAACTGTTTTTT.

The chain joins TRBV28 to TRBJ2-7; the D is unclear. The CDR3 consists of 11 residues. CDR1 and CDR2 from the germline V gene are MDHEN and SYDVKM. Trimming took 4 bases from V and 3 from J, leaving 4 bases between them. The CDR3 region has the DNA TGTGCCAGCAGTTCCCGCTACGAGCAGTACTTC. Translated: CASSSRYEQYF.

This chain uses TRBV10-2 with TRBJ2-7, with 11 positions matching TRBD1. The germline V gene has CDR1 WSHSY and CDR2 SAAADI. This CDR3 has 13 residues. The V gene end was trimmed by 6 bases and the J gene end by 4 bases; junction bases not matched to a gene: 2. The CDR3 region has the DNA TGCGCCAGCAGGGGGACAGGGGGGTACGAGCAGTACTTC. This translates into CASRGTGGYEQYF.

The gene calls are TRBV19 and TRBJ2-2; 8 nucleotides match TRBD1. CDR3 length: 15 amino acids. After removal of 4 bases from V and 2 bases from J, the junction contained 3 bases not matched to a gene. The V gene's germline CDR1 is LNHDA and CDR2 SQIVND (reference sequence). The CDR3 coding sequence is TGTGCCAGTAGTACCGGGACAGGAAACACCGGGGAGCTGTTTTTT. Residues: CASSTGTGNTGELFF.

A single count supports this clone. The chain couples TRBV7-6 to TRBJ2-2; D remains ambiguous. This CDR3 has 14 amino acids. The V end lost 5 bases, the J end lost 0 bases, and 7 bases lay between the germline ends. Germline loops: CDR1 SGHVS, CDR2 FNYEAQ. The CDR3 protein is CASSPPANTGELFF. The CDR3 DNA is TGTGCCAGCAGCCCCCCCGCGAACACCGGGGAGCTGTTTTTT. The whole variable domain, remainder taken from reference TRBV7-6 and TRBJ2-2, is GAGVSQSPRYKVTKRGQDVALRCDPISGHVSLYWYRQALGQGPEFLTYFNYEAQQDKSGLPNDRFSAERPEGSISTLTIQRTEQRDSAMYRCASSPPANTGELFFGEGSRLTVL.

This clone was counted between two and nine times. CDR3 amino acids: CSVSRGGEQYF. For the CDR3, the DNA is TGCAGTGTCTCTCGGGGTGGGGAGCAGTACTTC. The rearrangement links TRBV20-1 to TRBJ2-7; a possible D gene is TRBD2 (5 bases). Germline V gene sequence: CDR1 DFQATT, CDR2 SNEGSKA (reference sequence). CDR3 size: 11 residues. With 7 bases removed from V and 7 bases from J, the gap between germline ends came to 14 bases.

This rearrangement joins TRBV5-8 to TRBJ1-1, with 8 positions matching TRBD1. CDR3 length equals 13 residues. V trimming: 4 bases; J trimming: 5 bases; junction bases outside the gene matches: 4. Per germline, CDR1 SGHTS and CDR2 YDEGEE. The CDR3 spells CASSHGQGTEAFF. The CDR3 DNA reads TGTGCCAGCAGCCACGGACAGGGTACTGAAGCTTTCTTT.